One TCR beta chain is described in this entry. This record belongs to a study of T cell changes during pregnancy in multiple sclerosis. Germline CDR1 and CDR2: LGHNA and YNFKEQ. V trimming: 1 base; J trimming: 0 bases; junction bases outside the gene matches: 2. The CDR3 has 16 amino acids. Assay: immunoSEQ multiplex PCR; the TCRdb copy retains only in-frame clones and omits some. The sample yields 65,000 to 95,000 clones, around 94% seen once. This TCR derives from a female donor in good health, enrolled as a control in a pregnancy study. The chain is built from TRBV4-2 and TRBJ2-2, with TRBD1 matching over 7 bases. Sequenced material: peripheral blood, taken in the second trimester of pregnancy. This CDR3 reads CASSQATGPNTGELFF. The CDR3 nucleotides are TGTGCCAGCAGCCAAGCGACAGGGCCGAACACCGGGGAGCTGTTTTTT.